This T cell receptor (beta chain) appears in the sequencing data of a study of T cell repertoires in cytomegalovirus infection. This clonotype came up a few times. Its antigen is still unknown. TCRdb re-derived calls from the reads in MiXCR, one entry per CDR3 protein. The sample carries about 830,000 distinct CDR3 sequences, roughly 33% recorded once. Trimming removed 4 bases from V and 8 bases from J, with 17 bases in between. CDR1 and CDR2 from the germline V gene are MNHNS and SASEGT. The CDR3 loop spans 14 amino acids. The origin of this receptor is a human donor in good health (CMV status not recorded). Some clones in this sample may be carry-over from other donors' samples. This specimen consisted of cultured CD8+ T cells from PBMCs, obtained from culture after CMV antigen stimulation. The chain joins TRBV6-1 to TRBJ1-1; D ambiguous. The CDR3 protein is CASSGPLDGGEAFF. CDR3 in DNA: TGTGCCAGCAGTGGGCCTTTGGACGGTGGGGAAGCTTTCTTT.